One and the same sample provided the 5 T cell receptor beta chains below, sequenced in a study of blood T cell repertoires in COVID-19. The repertoire was sequenced with immunoSEQ multiplex PCR; TCRdb's copy has only in-frame clones and lacks some. The sample contains fewer than 350,000 clones, about 90% of which appear only once. Sequenced material: PBMCs or T cells enriched from blood (not recorded which). Source of these receptors: a woman between 25 and 40 years old who had been exposed to COVID-19.

The genes are TRBV11-3 and TRBJ2-1; the match to TRBD2 covers 14 bases. CDR1 SGHNT and CDR2 YENEEA come from the germline V gene. V shed 3 bases, J shed 7 bases, and the junction held 2 bases outside the gene matches. The CDR3 extends over 15 amino acids. CDR3 in DNA: TGTGCCAGCAGCTTGACTAGCGGGAGGGCAAATGAGCAGTTCTTC. It translates to CASSLTSGRANEQFF.

This chain links TRBV7-3 with TRBJ2-1; possible D gene TRBD1, 6 bases. The CDR3 is 15 residues long. Trimming shortened V by 2 bases and J by 8 bases, and 16 bases separated the two germline ends. The V gene's germline CDR1 is SGHTA and CDR2 FQGTGA. This chain's CDR3 is CASSLGQNSFDEQFF. In DNA, the CDR3 is TGTGCCAGCAGCTTAGGACAGAATTCGTTCGATGAGCAGTTCTTC.

This clone came up a few times. The chain is built from TRBV7-8 and TRBJ1-1; D is possibly TRBD1 (5 bases). CDR3 length equals 15 residues. The V gene's germline CDR1 is SGHVS and CDR2 FQNEAQ. Trimming took off 1 base at V and 1 base at J, with 10 bases between the two ends. The CDR3 coding sequence is TGTGCCAGCAGCTTAGGATGGGGCGCGAACACTGAAGCTTTCTTT. It codes for CASSLGWGANTEAFF.

The V and J genes are TRBV3-1 (or the pseudogene TRBV3-2) and TRBJ1-6, with TRBD1 matching 7 bases. Germline V gene sequence: CDR1 LGHDT, CDR2 YNNKEL (reference sequence). CDR3 length: 14 residues. Unmatched junction bases numbered 4, after V lost 5 bases and J lost 6 bases. The CDR3 region is CASSSDRPNSPLHF. The CDR3 DNA follows: TGTGCCAGCAGCTCGGACAGGCCTAATTCACCCCTCCACTTT.

The chain has TRBV5-1 and TRBJ1-6, with a weak D call TRBD1 (5 bases). The V end lost 2 bases, the J end lost 6 bases, and 15 bases lay between the germline ends. CDR3 length equals 16 residues. CDR1 and CDR2 (germline): SGHRS, YFSETQ. The CDR3 here is CASSLGAPVPNSPLHF. The CDR3 DNA reads as TGCGCCAGCAGCTTAGGGGCCCCGGTCCCTAATTCACCCCTCCACTTT. The full variable domain, its missing parts supplied by reference TRBV5-1 and TRBJ1-6, is KAGVTQTPRYLIKTRGQQVTLSCSPISGHRSVSWYQQTPGQGLQFLFEYFSETQRNKGNFPGRFSGRQFSNSRSEMNVSTLELGDSALYLCASSLGAPVPNSPLHFGNGTRLTVT.